The rows below give T cell receptor beta chains drawn from one sample of a study of OX40 agonist ivuxolimab in advanced cancers. Profiling relied on immunoSEQ multiplex PCR, and the TCRdb table lists in-frame clones only, not all of them. The sample yields around 37,000 clones, 85% to 90% seen once. Material: CD4+ or CD8+ T cells sorted from blood, obtained in a trial of the OX40 agonist ivuxolimab. The receptors stem from an adult with an advanced solid tumor such as melanoma, head and neck, liver or kidney cancer. CDR3s include the opening cysteine and the closing phenylalanine or tryptophan. D genes are given only for firm matches.

j_call v_call d_call cdr3_length cdr3_aa
TRBJ2-7 TRBV4-3 NA 14 CASSLGVSTYEQYF
TRBJ2-1 TRBV9 NA 12 CASSVDRNEQFF
TRBJ2-7 TRBV20-1 NA 11 CSARAGYEQYF
TRBJ1-1 TRBV7-9 NA 13 CASSLSLGSEAFF
TRBJ2-1 TRBV7-9 NA 12 CASSPRYNEQFF
TRBJ2-7 TRBV6-5 NA 15 CASSYFPAEDYEQYF
TRBJ2-1 TRBV9 TRBD2 18 CASSTQAGVVPTYNEQFF
TRBJ2-1 TRBV19 NA 15 CASSATGTAYNEQFF
TRBJ2-3 TRBV7-3 NA 14 CASSFGSGTDTQYF
TRBJ2-1 TRBV28 TRBD2 15 CASTFSGRSYNEQFF
TRBJ1-1 TRBV7-3 TRBD1 13 CASSVGTGTEAFF
TRBJ2-1 TRBV7-2 TRBD1 19 CASTFDREATMPSYNEQFF
TRBJ2-3 TRBV4-1 TRBD2 16 CASSHPPTSGADTQYF
TRBJ1-5 TRBV7-2 NA 13 CASSLRTAQPQHF
TRBJ2-1 TRBV7-9 TRBD2 17 CASSIPPGTSGNNEQFF
TRBJ1-4 TRBV27 NA 13 CASSVWKNEKLFF
TRBJ2-2 TRBV2 NA 14 CARGEERGTGELFF